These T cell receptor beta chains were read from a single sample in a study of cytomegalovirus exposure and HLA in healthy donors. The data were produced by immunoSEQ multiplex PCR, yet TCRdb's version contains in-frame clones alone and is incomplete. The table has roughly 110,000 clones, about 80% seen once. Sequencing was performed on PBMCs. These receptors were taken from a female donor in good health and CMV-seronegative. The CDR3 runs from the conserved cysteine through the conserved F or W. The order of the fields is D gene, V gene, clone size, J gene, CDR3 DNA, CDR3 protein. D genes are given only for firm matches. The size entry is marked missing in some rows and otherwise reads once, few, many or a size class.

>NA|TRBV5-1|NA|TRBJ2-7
TGCGCCAGCAGCTTGCTTGCGGGACAGACCTCCTACGAGCAGTACTTC
CASSLLAGQTSYEQYF
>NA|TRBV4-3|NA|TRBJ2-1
TGCGCCAGCAGCCATAAGATGGACACGGAGCAGTTCTTC
CASSHKMDTEQFF
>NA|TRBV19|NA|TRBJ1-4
TGTGCCAGTAGTATAGCCTGGGCAGGGGCACAGGGAAAACTGTTTTTT
CASSIAWAGAQGKLFF
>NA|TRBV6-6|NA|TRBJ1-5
TGTGCCAGCAGTTACCCTAGACAGCCATATCAGCCCCAGCATTTT
CASSYPRQPYQPQHF
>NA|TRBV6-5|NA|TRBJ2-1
TGTGCCAGCAGTTGGAAAACTACCTACAATGAGCAGTTCTTC
CASSWKTTYNEQFF
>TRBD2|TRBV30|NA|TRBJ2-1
TGTGCCTGGTCAGAGCGGGGGATTCGGAACGATGAGCAGTTCTTC
CAWSERGIRNDEQFF
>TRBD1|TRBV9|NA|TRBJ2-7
TGTGCCAGCAGCGTAGAGGGGGCGCATAGAAGCGAGCAGTACTTC
CASSVEGAHRSEQYF
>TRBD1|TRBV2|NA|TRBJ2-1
TGTGCCAGCACCGGGACAGGGCGGGGCAATGAGCAGTTCTTC
CASTGTGRGNEQFF
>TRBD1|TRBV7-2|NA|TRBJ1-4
TGTGCCAGCAGCTTAAGGGCAGGGGGAGCTAATGAAAAACTGTTTTTT
CASSLRAGGANEKLFF
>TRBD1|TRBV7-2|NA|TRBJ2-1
TGTGCCAGCAGCGGACGCGGGACAGGGGCGATTGAGCAGTTCTTC
CASSGRGTGAIEQFF
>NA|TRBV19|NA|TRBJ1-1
TGTGCCACCCGGGGGGCGGGGCTGAGCACTGAAGCTTTCTTT
CATRGAGLSTEAFF
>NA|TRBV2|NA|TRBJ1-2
TGTGCCAGCAGAGAGTTAGCTAACTATGGCTACACCTTC
CASRELANYGYTF
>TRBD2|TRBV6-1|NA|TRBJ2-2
TGTGCCAGCAGTGGCCATCGAGCGGGGGTCACCGGGGAGCTGTTTTTT
CASSGHRAGVTGELFF
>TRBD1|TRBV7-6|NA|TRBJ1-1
TGTGCCAGCAGCCCTGAAATCAGGACAGGGACGAACACTGAAGCTTTCTTT
CASSPEIRTGTNTEAFF
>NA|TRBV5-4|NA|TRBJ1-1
TGTGCCAGCAGCTTTTCAGGGGACATGAACACTGAAGCTTTCTTT
CASSFSGDMNTEAFF
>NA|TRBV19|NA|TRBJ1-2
TGTGCCAGTAGCCGGGACGGGACTTATAGCTACACCTTC
CASSRDGTYSYTF
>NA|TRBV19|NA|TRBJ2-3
TGTGCCAGTAGTGATCTAGCGCAGGGAATGGATACGCAGTATTTT
CASSDLAQGMDTQYF
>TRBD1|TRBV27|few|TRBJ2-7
TGTGCCAGCAGTTTTAGGACAGGGGTCTCCTACGAGCAGTACTTC
CASSFRTGVSYEQYF
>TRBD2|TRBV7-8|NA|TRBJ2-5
TGTGCCAGCAGCAAAAGAAGGACTAGCCCAGAGACCCAGTACTTC
CASSKRRTSPETQYF
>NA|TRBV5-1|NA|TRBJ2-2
TGCGCCAGCAGCCCACAGGAACTTAACACCGGGGAGCTGTTTTTT
CASSPQELNTGELFF
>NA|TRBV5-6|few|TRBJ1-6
TGTGCCAGCAGCTTGGTTGCAGGGATGTTGGACTCACCCCTCCACTTT
CASSLVAGMLDSPLHF
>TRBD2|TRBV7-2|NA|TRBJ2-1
TGTGCCAGCAGCACGCTAGCGGGGGGGACAGCATGGTTCTTC
CASSTLAGGTAWFF
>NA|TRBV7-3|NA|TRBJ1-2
TGTGCCAGCAGCCCAAGTCGGACAGCCGGCGATGGCTACACCTTC
CASSPSRTAGDGYTF